Following are 4 T cell receptor beta chains from one sample sequenced in a study of T cells in localized non-small cell lung cancer. Assay: immunoSEQ multiplex PCR; the TCRdb copy retains only in-frame clones and omits some. The data show approximately 20,000 clones, around 91% seen once. Sequencing was performed on peripheral blood, taken before any cancer treatment. The origin of the receptors is a man between 40 and 69 years old with stage I lung adenocarcinoma.

This chain joins TRBV18 and TRBJ2-3; no clear D. Between the trimmed V and J ends, which lost 1 base and 4 bases, there was a span of 12 bases. Per germline, CDR1 KGHSH and CDR2 LQKENI. This CDR3 spans 15 amino acids. CDR3 DNA sequence: TGTGCCAGCTCACCACGGGCGGCCTCGGCAGATACGCAGTATTTT. Its translation: CASSPRAASADTQYF. Full variable domain (outside the CDR3, taken from reference TRBV18 and TRBJ2-3): NAGVMQNPRHLVRRRGQEARLRCSPMKGHSHVYWYRQLPEEGLKFMVYLQKENIIDESGMPKERFSAEFPKEGPSILRIQQVVRGDSAAYFCASSPRAASADTQYFGPGTRLTVL.

This sequence joins TRBV4-1 and TRBJ1-4; D call uncertain. The CDR3 extends over 14 amino acids. CDR1 and CDR2 (germline): MGHRA, YSYEKL. V gave up 0 bases and J gave up 8 bases, with 10 bases separating them. The CDR3 DNA reads as TGCGCCAGCAGCCAAGAAAGTTTACCCGAAAAACTGTTTTTT. Amino acids: CASSQESLPEKLFF.

The V gene is TRBV6-1, the J gene TRBJ2-7, with unresolved D. Germline lookup yields CDR1 MNHNS and CDR2 SASEGT. V gave up 8 bases and J gave up 6 bases, with 14 bases separating them. The CDR3 consists of 12 residues. The CDR3 loop reads CASVSGSSEQYF. In DNA form, the CDR3 reads TGTGCCAGCGTCAGTGGTTCTTCCGAGCAGTACTTC.

The chain recombines TRBV6-1 with TRBJ1-1; weak D call: TRBD1 (6 bases). Trimming removed 5 bases at V and 11 bases at J, with 18 bases between. Germline V lookup: CDR1 MNHNS, CDR2 SASEGT. The CDR3 totals 13 residues. CDR3 amino acids: CASSPIHRDQAFF. The CDR3 DNA is TGTGCCAGCAGTCCTATTCACAGGGATCAGGCTTTCTTT.